Below, one T cell receptor (beta chain) is given with its context. Antigen unknown. Germline V gives CDR1 SNHLY, CDR2 FYNNEI. Trimming pared 6 bases from V and 3 bases from J, leaving 9 bases between. This CDR3 has 13 amino acids. Both TCR beta VDJ combination and CDR3 sequence profiling were carried out. Genomic DNA was the template for this profiling. Using its own MiXCR run on the reads, TCRdb lists one record per CDR3 protein. The sample consists of about 200,000 distinct CDR3 sequences, 65% of them appearing once. CD8+CD57+ cell expansion had been shown by flow cytometry in patients chosen for sequencing. This record comes from a study of CD8+CD57+ T cells in acquired aplastic anemia. Points from the study as a whole: Patients and controls turned out to have twenty-nine CD8+ CDR3 sequences in common.

The J gene is TRBJ1-5, the V gene TRBV2; D is undetermined. The source of this sequence is a human donor with aplastic anemia. Specimen: sorted CD4+, CD8+, or CD8+CD57+ T cells (not recorded which) from PBMCs. CDR3 sequence (DNA): TGTGCCAGCAGGATCGAACCCAATCAGCCCCAGCATTTT. This translates into CASRIEPNQPQHF.